This TCR beta chain was captured in a study of cytomegalovirus exposure and HLA in healthy donors. The PCR contained 60 Vbeta and 13 Jbeta primers. Assay: immunoSEQ multiplex PCR; the TCRdb copy retains only in-frame clones and omits some. This table has approximately 140,000 clones, around 79% appearing once. The germline V gene encodes CDR1 SGDLS and CDR2 YYNGEE. The V gene end was trimmed by 3 bases and the J gene end by 3 bases; junction bases not matched to a gene: 7. This CDR3 is built from 16 residues. This sequence originates from a man aged 50 or older in good health and CMV-seropositive. The chain joins TRBV9 to TRBJ2-3; 10 bases are shared with TRBD2. The sample consisted of PBMCs. The CDR3 is CASSGLAGVGTDTQYF. As DNA, the CDR3 is TGTGCCAGCAGCGGCCTAGCGGGAGTAGGTACAGATACGCAGTATTTT.